Following are 30 T cell receptor beta chains from one sample sequenced in a study of cytomegalovirus exposure and HLA in healthy donors. PCR primers comprised 60 Vbeta and 13 Jbeta primers. Sequenced by immunoSEQ multiplex PCR; TCRdb stores in-frame clones only, minus some. The sample holds over 100,000 clones, about 69% seen once. Sequenced material: PBMCs. The origin of the receptors is a human donor in good health.

This clone was observed a handful of times. The gene calls are TRBV18 and TRBJ2-5, with TRBD1 matching 7 bases. V was clipped by 6 bases and J by 3 bases; unmatched bases: 4. CDR3 size: 13 residues. CDR1 is KGHSH, CDR2 LQKENI, per germline. The CDR3: CASSPGQKETQYF. CDR3 sequence (DNA): TGTGCCAGCTCGCCGGGACAGAAAGAGACCCAGTACTTC.

This clone turned up a few times. DNA of the CDR3: TGTGCCAGTAGTATAGACCTTTCCTACGAGCAGTACTTC. This codes for CASSIDLSYEQYF. V is TRBV19 and J is TRBJ2-7; D is unclear. The CDR3 totals 13 residues. V was shortened by 0 bases and J by 1 base, with 4 bases between the two germline ends. Germline CDR1 reads LNHDA; CDR2 reads SQIVND (reference sequence).

The genes are TRBV19 and TRBJ2-2, with a weak D call TRBD1 (6 bases). The CDR3 has 15 amino acids. The V gene's germline CDR1 is LNHDA and CDR2 SQIVND (reference sequence). V was trimmed by 6 bases and J by 1 base, leaving 12 bases between them. DNA of the CDR3: TGTGCCAGTAGCGCAGGGGCTCTGAACACCGGGGAGCTGTTTTTT. This translates into CASSAGALNTGELFF. The full variable domain, in which reference TRBV19 and TRBJ2-2 provide the parts outside the CDR3, is DGGITQSPKYLFRKEGQNVTLSCEQNLNHDAMYWYRQDPGQGLRLIYYSQIVNDFQKGDIAEGYSVSREKKESFPLTVTSAQKNPTAFYLCASSAGALNTGELFFGEGSRLTVL.

The chain links TRBV29-1 to TRBJ2-1, with unresolved D. CDR1 is SQVTM, CDR2 ANQGSEA, per germline. The CDR3 covers 10 residues. The ends were cut back, 6 bases at V and 10 bases at J, with 10 bases in the middle. CDR3 sequence reads: CSVLWAEQFF. DNA of the CDR3: TGCAGCGTCCTCTGGGCCGAGCAGTTCTTC.

The chain links TRBV4-1 to TRBJ2-7; 8 bases are shared with TRBD1. Germline CDR1 MGHRA, CDR2 YSYEKL. The CDR3 is 15 amino acids. With 0 bases clipped from V and 4 bases from J, the junction kept 5 bases outside the gene matches. Written as DNA, the CDR3 is TGCGCCAGCAGCCAAGATATAGGACAGGGTTACGAGCAGTACTTC. Amino acids: CASSQDIGQGYEQYF.

CDR3 sequence reads: CASSPPGNSNQPQHF. The CDR3 bases are TGTGCCAGCAGCCCGCCGGGGAATAGCAATCAGCCCCAGCATTTT. The chain is built from TRBV7-9 and TRBJ1-5, with D uncertain. Germline-derived CDR1 and CDR2 are SEHNR and FQNEAQ (reference sequence). The CDR3 has 15 residues. The V end lost 5 bases, the J end lost 0 bases, and 11 bases lay between the germline ends. Combining the CDR3 with reference TRBV7-9 and TRBJ1-5 gives the whole variable domain DTGVSQNPRHKITKRGQNVTFRCDPISEHNRLYWYRQTLGQGPEFLTYFQNEAQLEKSRLLSDRFSAERPKGSFSTLEIQRTEQGDSAMYLCASSPPGNSNQPQHFGDGTRLSIL.

In this sample, this clone turned up a few times. For the CDR3, the DNA is TGTGCCAGCAGTTACGAGGGGGCAGCTTTCTTT. Protein product: CASSYEGAAFF. The rearrangement links TRBV6-5 to TRBJ1-1; 7 bases are shared with TRBD1. CDR1 MNHEY and CDR2 SVGAGI come from the germline V gene. The CDR3 length is 11 residues. J lost 10 bases, V lost 2 bases, and 1 base had no gene match.

The chain recombines TRBV5-1 with TRBJ2-1, with TRBD2 matching 9 bases. Germline CDR1 SGHRS, CDR2 YFSETQ. J was trimmed by 0 bases and V by 0 bases; bases with no gene match: 7. The CDR3 loop spans 18 amino acids. CDR3 coding DNA: TGCGCCAGCAGCTTGGATGAGCGGGAGGCCCTCTCCTACAATGAGCAGTTCTTC. Amino acid sequence: CASSLDEREALSYNEQFF.

This clone was seen many times. CDR3 sequence reads: CASSLRPGVNQPQHF. DNA for the CDR3: TGCGCCAGCAGCTTGCGGCCGGGGGTCAATCAGCCCCAGCATTTT. V usage is TRBV5-1 and J usage is TRBJ1-5, with TRBD1 as a possible D gene (5 bases). Germline CDR1 reads SGHRS; CDR2 reads YFSETQ. This CDR3 contains 15 residues. The V end was cut by 1 base, the J end by 3 bases, with 11 bases between.

The chain has TRBV19 and TRBJ1-1, with D possibly TRBD1 on 5 matching bases. CDR3 length equals 12 residues. Germline V gene lookup returns CDR1 LNHDA and CDR2 SQIVND (reference sequence). Trimming took off 4 bases at V and 8 bases at J, with 11 bases between the two ends. The CDR3 sequence: CASSTGVVEAFF. The CDR3 DNA reads TGTGCCAGTAGTACGGGGGTCGTCGAAGCTTTCTTT. Complete variable domain (other parts from reference TRBV19 and TRBJ1-1): DGGITQSPKYLFRKEGQNVTLSCEQNLNHDAMYWYRQDPGQGLRLIYYSQIVNDFQKGDIAEGYSVSREKKESFPLTVTSAQKNPTAFYLCASSTGVVEAFFGQGTRLTVV.

This chain uses TRBV10-3 with TRBJ1-1, with 9 bases matching TRBD1. The CDR3 runs to 14 residues. V lost 6 bases to trimming and J lost 5 bases; unmatched junction nucleotides: 7. The germline V gene has CDR1 ENHRY and CDR2 SYGVKD. CDR3 sequence reads: CAISRQGGNTEAFF. In DNA, the CDR3 is TGTGCCATCAGCCGACAGGGGGGGAATACTGAAGCTTTCTTT.

J is TRBJ2-2 and V is TRBV4-1; 10 bases align to TRBD1. CDR1 is MGHRA, CDR2 YSYEKL, per germline. V lost 3 bases and J lost 5; bases outside the gene matches: 21. The CDR3 has 21 residues. CDR3 loop: CASSHDRDIPGQGTSTGELFF. The CDR3 nucleotides read TGCGCCAGCAGCCACGACAGAGACATTCCGGGACAGGGGACGTCGACCGGGGAGCTGTTTTTT.

The chain combines TRBV19 with TRBJ1-5, with a weak D call TRBD1 (5 bases). The V end lost 3 bases, the J end lost 0 bases, and 12 bases lay between the germline ends. Germline CDR1 reads LNHDA; CDR2 reads SQIVND (reference sequence). The CDR3 covers 16 residues. The CDR3 loop reads CASSIGQGLSNQPQHF. Here the CDR3 DNA reads TGTGCCAGTAGTATCGGGCAGGGACTTAGCAATCAGCCCCAGCATTTT.

The chain uses TRBV15 and TRBJ2-7; 8 bases agree with TRBD1. V shed 1 base, J shed 3 bases, and the junction held 5 bases outside the gene matches. This CDR3 contains 15 residues. In germline, CDR1 is LNHNV, CDR2 YYDKDF (reference sequence). CDR3 coding DNA: TGTGCCACCAGCAGAGGGGGGACAGGTCTCTACGAGCAGTACTTC. This gives the protein CATSRGGTGLYEQYF.

The chain joins TRBV10-1 to TRBJ2-7; 8 bases fit TRBD2. V lost 3 bases and J lost 3; bases outside the gene matches: 4. This CDR3 spans 14 amino acids. Germline CDR1 and CDR2: WNHNN and SYGVQD (reference sequence). The CDR3 loop reads CASSDTSGSYEQYF. The CDR3 DNA reads as TGCGCCAGCAGTGATACGAGCGGGAGCTACGAGCAGTACTTC.

This chain connects TRBV19 to TRBJ1-2, with TRBD1 as a possible D gene (6 bases). CDR1 and CDR2 (germline): LNHDA, SQIVND (reference sequence). The germline V and J ends were trimmed by 7 bases and 1 base, with 13 bases remaining between them. The CDR3 runs to 14 residues. The DNA for the CDR3 is TGTGCCAGTACAAGACAGGCGAATAACTATGGCTACACCTTC. Its protein product is CASTRQANNYGYTF.

This chain connects TRBV11-2 to TRBJ2-1; the D is unclear. The length of the CDR3 is 14 residues. Germline V gives CDR1 SGHAT, CDR2 FQNNGV. The V end lost 1 base, the J end lost 5 bases, and 9 bases lay between the germline ends. The CDR3 region is CASSLGRAHNEQFF. The CDR3 nucleotides are TGTGCCAGCAGCTTAGGGCGAGCGCACAATGAGCAGTTCTTC.

The chain joins TRBV5-6 to TRBJ2-7; D is unclear. V lost 0 bases to trimming and J lost 5 bases, with 9 bases between them. This CDR3 region has 13 residues. Germline loops: CDR1 SGHDT, CDR2 YYEEEE. In DNA, the CDR3 is TGTGCCAGCAGCTTGGTCAGCGCCCACGAGCAGTACTTC. This translates into CASSLVSAHEQYF.

The rearrangement joins TRBV7-6 to TRBJ2-1, with TRBD2 identical over 9 bases. The CDR3 has 16 amino acids. The trim removed 1 base at V and 8 bases at J, leaving 9 bases unmatched. The germline gives CDR1 SGHVS, CDR2 FNYEAQ. The CDR3 coding sequence is TGTGCCAGCAGCTTAGAGCGGGAGGATGAATTGGATGAGCAGTTCTTC. Residues: CASSLEREDELDEQFF.

The chain links TRBV7-9 to TRBJ1-1; possibly TRBD1 for D (6 bases). This CDR3 comprises 13 residues. Trimming cost V 0 bases and J 4 bases, with 6 bases left between them. The germline V gene encodes CDR1 SEHNR and CDR2 FQNEAQ (reference sequence). CDR3 nucleotides: TGTGCCAGCAGCTTAGCACAGGGCACTGAAGCTTTCTTT. It specifies CASSLAQGTEAFF.

The chain employs TRBV7-3 and TRBJ2-2; D is perhaps TRBD1 (5 bases). The germline V gene has CDR1 SGHTA and CDR2 FQGTGA. Between the trimmed V and J ends, which lost 1 base and 0 bases, there was a span of 15 bases. The CDR3 totals 18 residues. The CDR3 sequence: CASSLNPAGPPNTGELFF. CDR3 sequence (DNA): TGTGCCAGCAGCTTAAATCCCGCAGGGCCCCCGAACACCGGGGAGCTGTTTTTT.

This chain connects TRBV6-1 to TRBJ2-3; 8 nucleotides line up with TRBD2. The CDR3 has 15 residues. Unmatched junction bases numbered 5, after V lost 2 bases and J lost 4 bases. Per the germline V gene, CDR1 is MNHNS and CDR2 is SASEGT. Here the CDR3 reads CASSEQAGVADTQYF. Here the CDR3 DNA reads TGTGCCAGCAGTGAACAAGCGGGAGTAGCAGATACGCAGTATTTT.

This clone was seen a handful of times. The rearrangement uses TRBV11-2 and TRBJ2-7, with 7 positions matching TRBD1. CDR1 is SGHAT, CDR2 FQNNGV, per germline. This CDR3 spans 16 amino acids. V was pared by 4 bases and J by 4 bases, with 13 bases of the junction left unmatched. Written as DNA, the CDR3 is TGTGCCAGCAGCTGGGGCCACCGGGACAGTTTATACGAGCAGTACTTC. Protein product: CASSWGHRDSLYEQYF.

Regarding this clone: The same CDR3 is also encoded by other DNA sequences in this sample. This chain uses TRBV19 with TRBJ2-3, with a possible D match to TRBD2 (6 bases). Trimming stripped 6 bases from V and 0 bases from J, with 16 bases between. There are 16 residues in the CDR3. Per germline, CDR1 LNHDA and CDR2 SQIVND (reference sequence). CDR3 in DNA: TGTGCCAGTAGCATCGAAGCGGGTATAAGCACAGATACGCAGTATTTT. The encoded protein is CASSIEAGISTDTQYF.

The rearrangement joins TRBV6-1 to TRBJ2-7; TRBD1 matches 9 bases. This CDR3 is 14 amino acids long. With 6 bases clipped from V and 4 bases from J, the junction kept 7 bases outside the gene matches. Germline CDR1 reads MNHNS; CDR2 reads SASEGT. The CDR3: CASSETGGDYEQYF. The CDR3 region has the DNA TGTGCCAGCAGCGAGACAGGGGGAGATTACGAGCAGTACTTC.

This clone has only a few counts. The chain employs TRBV6-6 and TRBJ2-7; D is perhaps TRBD2 (6 bases). V lost 6 bases, J lost 6 bases, and 18 bases lay in between. The CDR3 sequence is 14 residues long. The germline V gene encodes CDR1 MNHNY and CDR2 SVGAGI (reference sequence). This CDR3 reads CASSPLGRGGEQYF. As DNA, the CDR3 is TGTGCCAGCAGCCCGCTTGGGCGGGGTGGCGAGCAGTACTTC.

Only one count was recorded for this clone. The chain carries TRBV25-1 and TRBJ2-2, with D maybe TRBD1 (6 bases). The V gene's germline CDR1 is MGHDK and CDR2 SYGVNS. Trimming removed 2 bases at V and 5 bases at J, with 12 bases between. The CDR3 has 15 residues. For the CDR3, the DNA is TGTGCCAGCAGTGAAGCAGGGGCCATTACCGGGGAGCTGTTTTTT. This sequence encodes CASSEAGAITGELFF.

This clone appeared a few times. The chain links TRBV5-6 to TRBJ2-5; 11 bases map to TRBD2. The ends lost 3 bases at V and 2 bases at J; junction bases unmatched: 6. The germline gives CDR1 SGHDT, CDR2 YYEEEE. This CDR3 contains 16 residues. The CDR3 loop reads CASSSLAGVEQETQYF. The CDR3 nucleotides read TGTGCCAGCAGCTCACTAGCGGGAGTTGAACAAGAGACCCAGTACTTC.

This clone was observed a handful of times. V gene TRBV15 combines with J gene TRBJ2-2, with D possibly being TRBD1 (6 bases). The CDR3 is 16 residues long. The germline CDR1 and CDR2 sequences are LNHNV and YYDKDF (reference sequence). V lost 3 bases to trimming and J lost 1 base, with 12 bases between them. Written as DNA, the CDR3 is TGTGCCACCAGCAGCCCGGGACATAAGAACACCGGGGAGCTGTTTTTT. This encodes CATSSPGHKNTGELFF.

This rearrangement joins TRBV10-2 to TRBJ1-4; tentatively, D is TRBD1 (5 bases). Between the trimmed V and J ends, which lost 4 bases and 0 bases, there was a span of 18 bases. The CDR3 runs to 18 residues. The germline V gene encodes CDR1 WSHSY and CDR2 SAAADI. CDR3 bases: TGCGCCAGCAGTGTGTTTGCGGGGGGAAGTTCAACTAATGAAAAACTGTTTTTT. It translates to CASSVFAGGSSTNEKLFF.